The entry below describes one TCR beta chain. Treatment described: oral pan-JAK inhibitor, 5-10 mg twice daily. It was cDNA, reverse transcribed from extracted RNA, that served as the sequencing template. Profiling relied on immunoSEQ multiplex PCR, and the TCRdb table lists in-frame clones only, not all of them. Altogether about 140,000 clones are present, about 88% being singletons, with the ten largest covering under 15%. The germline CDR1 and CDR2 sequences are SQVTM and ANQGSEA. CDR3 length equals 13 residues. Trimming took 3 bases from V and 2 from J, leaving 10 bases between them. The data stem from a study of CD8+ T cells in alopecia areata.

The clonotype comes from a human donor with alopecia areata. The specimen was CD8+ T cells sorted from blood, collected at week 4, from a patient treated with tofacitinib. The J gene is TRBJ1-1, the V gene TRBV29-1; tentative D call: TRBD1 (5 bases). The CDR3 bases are TGCAGCGTTGACAGGGAAGTAAACACTGAAGCTTTCTTT. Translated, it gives CSVDREVNTEAFF. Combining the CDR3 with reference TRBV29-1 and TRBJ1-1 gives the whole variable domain SAVISQKPSRDICQRGTSLTIQCQVDSQVTMMFWYRQQPGQSLTLIATANQGSEATYESGFVIDKFPISRPNLTFSTLTVSNMSPEDSSIYLCSVDREVNTEAFFGQGTRLTVV.